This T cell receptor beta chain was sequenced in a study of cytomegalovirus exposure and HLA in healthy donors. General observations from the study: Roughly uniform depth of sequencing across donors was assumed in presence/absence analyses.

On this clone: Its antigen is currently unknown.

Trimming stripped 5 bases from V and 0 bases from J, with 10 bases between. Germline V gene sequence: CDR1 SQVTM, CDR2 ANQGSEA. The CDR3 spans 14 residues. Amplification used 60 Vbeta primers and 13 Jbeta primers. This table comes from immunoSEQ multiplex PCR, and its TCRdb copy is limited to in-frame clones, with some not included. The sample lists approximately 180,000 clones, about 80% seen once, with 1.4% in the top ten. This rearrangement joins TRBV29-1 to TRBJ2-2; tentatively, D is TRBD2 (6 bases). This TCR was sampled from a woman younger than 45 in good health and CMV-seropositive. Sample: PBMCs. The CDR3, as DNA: TGCAGCGTTCGGACTAACTCGAACACCGGGGAGCTGTTTTTT. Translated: CSVRTNSNTGELFF.